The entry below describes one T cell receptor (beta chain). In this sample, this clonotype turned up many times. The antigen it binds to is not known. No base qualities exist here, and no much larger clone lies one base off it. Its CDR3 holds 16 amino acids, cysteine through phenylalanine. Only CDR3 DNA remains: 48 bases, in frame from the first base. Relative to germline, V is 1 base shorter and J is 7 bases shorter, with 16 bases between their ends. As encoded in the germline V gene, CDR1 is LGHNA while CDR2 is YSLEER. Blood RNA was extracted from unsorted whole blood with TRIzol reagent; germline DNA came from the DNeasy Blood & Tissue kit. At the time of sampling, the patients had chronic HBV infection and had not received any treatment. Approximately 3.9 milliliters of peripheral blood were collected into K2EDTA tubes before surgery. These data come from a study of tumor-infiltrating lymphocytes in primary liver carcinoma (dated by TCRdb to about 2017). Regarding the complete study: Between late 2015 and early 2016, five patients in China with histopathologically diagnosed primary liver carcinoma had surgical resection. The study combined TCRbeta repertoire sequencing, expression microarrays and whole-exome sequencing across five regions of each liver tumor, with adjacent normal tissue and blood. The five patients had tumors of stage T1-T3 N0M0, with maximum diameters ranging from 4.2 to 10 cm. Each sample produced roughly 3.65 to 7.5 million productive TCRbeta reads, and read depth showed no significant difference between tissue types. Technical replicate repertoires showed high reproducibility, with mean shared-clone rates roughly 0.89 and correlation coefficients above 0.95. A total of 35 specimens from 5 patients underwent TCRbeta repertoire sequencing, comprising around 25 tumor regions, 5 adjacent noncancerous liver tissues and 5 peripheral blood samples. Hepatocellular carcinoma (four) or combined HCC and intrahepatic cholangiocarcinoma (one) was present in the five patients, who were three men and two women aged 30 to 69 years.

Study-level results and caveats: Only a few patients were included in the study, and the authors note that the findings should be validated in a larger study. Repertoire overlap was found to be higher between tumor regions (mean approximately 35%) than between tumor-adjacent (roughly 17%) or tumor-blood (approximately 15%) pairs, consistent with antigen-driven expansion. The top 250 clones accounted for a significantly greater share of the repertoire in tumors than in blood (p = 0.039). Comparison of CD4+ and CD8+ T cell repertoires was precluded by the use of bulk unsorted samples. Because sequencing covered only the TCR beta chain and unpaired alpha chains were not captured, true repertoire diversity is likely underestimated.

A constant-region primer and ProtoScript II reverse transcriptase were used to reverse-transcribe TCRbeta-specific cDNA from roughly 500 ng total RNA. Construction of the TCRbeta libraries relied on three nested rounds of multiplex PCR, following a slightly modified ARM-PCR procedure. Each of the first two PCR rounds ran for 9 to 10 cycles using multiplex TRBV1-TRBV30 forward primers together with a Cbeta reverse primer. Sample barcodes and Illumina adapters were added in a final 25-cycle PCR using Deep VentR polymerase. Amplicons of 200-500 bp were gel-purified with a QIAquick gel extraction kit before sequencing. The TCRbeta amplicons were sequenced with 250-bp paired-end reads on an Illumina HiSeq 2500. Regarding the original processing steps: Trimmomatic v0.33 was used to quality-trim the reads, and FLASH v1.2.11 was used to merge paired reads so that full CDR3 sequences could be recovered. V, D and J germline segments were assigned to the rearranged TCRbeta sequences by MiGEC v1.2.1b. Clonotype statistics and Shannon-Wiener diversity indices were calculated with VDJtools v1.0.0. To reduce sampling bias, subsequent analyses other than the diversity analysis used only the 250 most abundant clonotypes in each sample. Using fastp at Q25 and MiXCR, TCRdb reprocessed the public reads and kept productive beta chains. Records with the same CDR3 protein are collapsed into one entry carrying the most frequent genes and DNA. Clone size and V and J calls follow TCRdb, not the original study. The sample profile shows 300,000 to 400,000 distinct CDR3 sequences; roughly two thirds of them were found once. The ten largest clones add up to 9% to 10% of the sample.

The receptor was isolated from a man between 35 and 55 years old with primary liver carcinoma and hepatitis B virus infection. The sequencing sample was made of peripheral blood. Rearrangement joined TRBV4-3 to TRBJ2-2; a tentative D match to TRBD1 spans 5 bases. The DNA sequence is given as TGCGCCAGCAGCCAAGTCTGGCAGGGAATAGGCGGGGAGCTGTTTTTT. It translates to CASSQVWQGIGGELFF.